Below are 9 T cell receptor beta chains sequenced from a single sample in a study of shared clonotypes between healthy human individuals. TCRdb keeps only in-frame clones here, not all; method: immunoSEQ multiplex PCR. In the table there are 2 million to 2.5 million clones, roughly 93% of which are singletons. Sequencing was done on a sample of naive CD4+ T cells from PBMCs. Subset meaning: CD45RA+ positively selected. The receptors originated from a man between 18 and 35 years old in good health. Some clones in this sample may be carry-over from other donors' samples.

CDR3 residues: CAISESREMSSKLFF. Here the CDR3 DNA reads TGTGCCATCAGTGAGTCGAGGGAAATGAGTTCAAAACTGTTTTTT. The genes are TRBV10-3 and TRBJ1-4; no reliable D call. Trimming left V 0 bases short and J 10 bases short, with 15 bases between. The CDR3 loop spans 15 amino acids. In germline, CDR1 is ENHRY, CDR2 SYGVKD.

On this clone: The same CDR3 can be traced to other DNA sequences in this sample. The genes are TRBV18 and TRBJ1-5; D is unresolved. V lost 2 bases and J 7 bases, leaving 6 bases between the germline ends. The CDR3 is 12 residues long. CDR1 is KGHSH and CDR2 is LQKENI in the germline V gene. CDR3 loop: CASSPGVQPQHF. CDR3 nucleotides: TGTGCCAGCTCACCAGGGGTCCAGCCCCAGCATTTT.

The chain joins TRBV28 to TRBJ2-1, with 8 bases lining up with TRBD1. The CDR3 spans 16 residues. Looked up from germline, CDR1 is MDHEN and CDR2 is SYDVKM. The J segment lost 7 bases and the V segment lost 4 bases, leaving 12 bases of the junction unmatched. CDR3 loop: CASSSLAGGQLNEQFF. CDR3 nucleotides: TGTGCCAGCAGTTCGTTAGCAGGGGGCCAGCTTAATGAGCAGTTCTTC.

The J gene is TRBJ1-2, the V gene TRBV6-5; possibly TRBD1 for D (5 bases). The V gene lost 10 bases and the J gene lost 4 bases, with 16 bases spanning the gap. The V gene's germline CDR1 is MNHEY and CDR2 SVGAGI. The CDR3 loop spans 13 amino acids. The CDR3 DNA is TGTGCCACCTTGACCAGAACAGGCTATGGCTACACCTTC. Its translation is CATLTRTGYGYTF.

The chain recombines TRBV9 with TRBJ2-7, with 9 bases lining up with TRBD1. The CDR3 covers 14 residues. Germline-derived CDR1 and CDR2 are SGDLS and YYNGEE. V was clipped by 6 bases and J by 4 bases; unmatched bases: 8. The CDR3, as DNA: TGTGCCAGCACTAGAGGGACAGGGAGTTACGAGCAGTACTTC. Amino acids: CASTRGTGSYEQYF.

The chain is built from TRBV7-9 and TRBJ2-5, with D hard to call. The last part of the DNA fits TRBJ2-7 better; the J call may be wrong. The CDR3 is made up of 12 amino acids. Looked up from germline, CDR1 is SEHNR and CDR2 is FQNEAQ (reference sequence). The CDR3 loop is CASGLQAYEQYF. The CDR3 DNA is TGTGCCAGCGGCCTTCAGGCCTACGAGCAGTACTTC.

The table lists this clone with a count of one. The chain carries TRBV18 and TRBJ1-4; no reliable D call. CDR1 is KGHSH, CDR2 LQKENI, per germline. Trimming removed 5 bases at V and 4 bases at J, with 20 bases between. The CDR3 is 17 residues long. CDR3 coding DNA: TGTGCCAGCTCATCAAACGTTTTGTTGAGGAATAATGAAAAACTGTTTTTT. Amino acid sequence: CASSSNVLLRNNEKLFF. Full variable domain (outside the CDR3, taken from reference TRBV18 and TRBJ1-4): NAGVMQNPRHLVRRRGQEARLRCSPMKGHSHVYWYRQLPEEGLKFMVYLQKENIIDESGMPKERFSAEFPKEGPSILRIQQVVRGDSAAYFCASSSNVLLRNNEKLFFGSGTQLSVL.

This chain links TRBV18 with TRBJ2-3; D is perhaps TRBD1 (5 bases). Trimming cost V 1 base and J 1 base, with 15 bases left between them. This CDR3 spans 17 amino acids. In germline, CDR1 is KGHSH, CDR2 LQKENI. The CDR3 spells CASSPRQGASRTDTQYF. CDR3 bases: TGTGCCAGCTCACCACGGCAGGGTGCTTCCCGCACAGATACGCAGTATTTT.

The chain links TRBV9 to TRBJ2-5; D is possibly TRBD2 (5 bases). The V gene lost 0 bases and the J gene lost 7 bases, with 7 bases spanning the gap. Germline CDR1 SGDLS, CDR2 YYNGEE. The CDR3 covers 12 residues. CDR3 bases: TGTGCCAGCAGCGTAGCTGAGGGGACCCAGTACTTC. Translating gives CASSVAEGTQYF. The full variable domain, its missing parts supplied by reference TRBV9 and TRBJ2-5, is DSGVTQTPKHLITATGQRVTLRCSPRSGDLSVYWYQQSLDQGLQFLIQYYNGEERAKGNILERFSAQQFPDLHSELNLSSLELGDSALYFCASSVAEGTQYFGPGTRLLVL.